This T cell receptor beta chain was profiled in a study of blood T cell repertoires in COVID-19. TCRdb's table, derived via immunoSEQ multiplex PCR, lists solely in-frame clones and lacks some. The table has more than 110,000 clones, around nine tenths seen once. With V trimmed by 3 bases and J by 2 bases, 1 base remained unmatched. The CDR3 runs 14 residues. Germline assignment: CDR1 KGHSH and CDR2 LQKENI. The V call is TRBV18, the J call TRBJ1-2; TRBD1 agrees at 9 bases. The source of this sequence is a woman in her 40s with acute or convalescent COVID-19. The sequencing input was peripheral blood. The CDR3 is CASSPTGGNYGYTF. CDR3 DNA: TGTGCCAGCTCACCTACAGGGGGCAACTATGGCTACACCTTC.